This T cell receptor beta chain was captured in a study of blood T cell repertoires in COVID-19. Turning to the study itself: Acute-phase and convalescent COVID-19 samples originated in the United States, Italy and Spain.

Method: immunoSEQ multiplex PCR; TCRdb's copy keeps in-frame clones and lacks some. Of some 120,000 clones listed, approximately 80% were seen once; the top ten hold more than 1.5%. CDR3 length equals 12 residues. V was trimmed by 4 bases and J by 9 bases, leaving 11 bases between them. Germline V gene lookup returns CDR1 SGHTA and CDR2 FQGNSA. Sequencing used peripheral blood. The TCR originated in a man between 65 and 85 years old with acute or convalescent COVID-19. The genes are TRBV7-2 and TRBJ2-3; maybe TRBD1 (5 bases). The CDR3 loop reads CASSSRQFTQYF. In nucleotides, the CDR3 is TGTGCCAGCAGCTCCAGACAGTTCACGCAGTATTTT.